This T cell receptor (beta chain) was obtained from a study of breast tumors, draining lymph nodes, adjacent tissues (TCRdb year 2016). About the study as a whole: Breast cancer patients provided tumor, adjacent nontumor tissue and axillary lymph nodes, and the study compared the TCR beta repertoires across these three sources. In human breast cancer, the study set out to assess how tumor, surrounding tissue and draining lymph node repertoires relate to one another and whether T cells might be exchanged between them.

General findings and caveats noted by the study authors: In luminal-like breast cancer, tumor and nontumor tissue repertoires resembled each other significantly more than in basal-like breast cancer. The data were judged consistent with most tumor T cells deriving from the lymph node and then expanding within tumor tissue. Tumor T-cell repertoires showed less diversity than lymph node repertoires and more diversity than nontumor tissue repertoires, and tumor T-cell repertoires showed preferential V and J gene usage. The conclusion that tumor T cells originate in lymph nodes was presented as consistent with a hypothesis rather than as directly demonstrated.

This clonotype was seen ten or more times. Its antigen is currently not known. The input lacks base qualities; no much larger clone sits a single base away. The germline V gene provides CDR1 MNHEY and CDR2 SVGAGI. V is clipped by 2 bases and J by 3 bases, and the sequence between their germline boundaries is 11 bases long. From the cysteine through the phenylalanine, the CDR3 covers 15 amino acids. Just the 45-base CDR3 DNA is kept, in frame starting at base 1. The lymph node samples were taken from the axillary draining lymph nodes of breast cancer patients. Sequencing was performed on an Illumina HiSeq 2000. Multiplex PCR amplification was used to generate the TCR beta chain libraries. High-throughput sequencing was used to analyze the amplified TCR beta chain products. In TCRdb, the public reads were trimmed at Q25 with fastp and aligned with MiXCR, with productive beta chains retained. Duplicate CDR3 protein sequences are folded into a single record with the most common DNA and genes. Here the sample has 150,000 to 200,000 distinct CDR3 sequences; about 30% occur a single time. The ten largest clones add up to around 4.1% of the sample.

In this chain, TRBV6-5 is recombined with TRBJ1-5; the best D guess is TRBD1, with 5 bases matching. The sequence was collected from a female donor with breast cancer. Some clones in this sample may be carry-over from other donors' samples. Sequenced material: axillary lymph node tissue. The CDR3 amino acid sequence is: CASSYGAGPNQPQHF. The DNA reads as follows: TGTGCCAGCAGTTACGGGGCAGGCCCCAATCAGCCCCAGCATTTT.